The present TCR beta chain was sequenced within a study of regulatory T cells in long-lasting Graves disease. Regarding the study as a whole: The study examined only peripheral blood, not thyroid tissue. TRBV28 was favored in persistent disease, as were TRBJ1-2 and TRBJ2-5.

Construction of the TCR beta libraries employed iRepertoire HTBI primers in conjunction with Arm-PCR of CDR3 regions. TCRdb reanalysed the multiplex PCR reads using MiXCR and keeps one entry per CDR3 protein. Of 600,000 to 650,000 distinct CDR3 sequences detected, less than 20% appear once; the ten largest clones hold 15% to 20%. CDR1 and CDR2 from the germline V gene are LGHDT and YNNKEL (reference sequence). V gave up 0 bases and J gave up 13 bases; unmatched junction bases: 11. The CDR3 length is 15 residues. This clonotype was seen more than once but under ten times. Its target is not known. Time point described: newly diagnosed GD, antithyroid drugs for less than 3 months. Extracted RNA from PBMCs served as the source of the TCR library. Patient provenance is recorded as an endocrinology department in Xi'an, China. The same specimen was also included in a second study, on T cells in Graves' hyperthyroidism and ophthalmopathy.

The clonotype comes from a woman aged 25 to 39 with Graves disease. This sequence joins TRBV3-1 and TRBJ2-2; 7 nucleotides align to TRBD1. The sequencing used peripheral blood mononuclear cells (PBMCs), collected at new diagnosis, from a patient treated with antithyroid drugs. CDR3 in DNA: TGTGCCAGCAGCCAAGACGGGCGCACAGGGGTCGTGCTGTTTTTT. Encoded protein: CASSQDGRTGVVLFF.